The sequence of this T cell receptor beta chain was determined in a study of cytotoxic CD8 clonotypes in ibrutinib-treated CLL. Overall study: Samples yielded averages of roughly 250,000 productive templates and 94,000 or so productive rearrangements. Notes on the study in general: Starting clonality was above that of age-matched healthy donors and tracked circulating CD8+ T-cell counts.

A word on this clone: Its antigen is currently unknown.

CDR1 is SGHNT, CDR2 YYREEE, per germline (reference sequence). The V and J ends lost 4 bases and 10 bases respectively, with 12 bases between them. The CDR3 is 12 residues long. Investigators sought sequencing depths of between 1 in 200,000 and 1 in 1 million T cells. TCRdb's table, derived via immunoSEQ multiplex PCR, lists solely in-frame clones and lacks some. Among approximately 10,000 clones, 81% were seen once, and the ten largest hold under 25%. The sequence was obtained from a human donor with chronic lymphocytic leukemia. This chain connects TRBV5-4 to TRBJ2-1; D is unresolved. Sample: PBMCs, taken at disease progression, from a patient treated with ibrutinib. In nucleotides, the CDR3 is TGTGCCAGCAGCCAGGCCCTTCAGGAGCAGTTCTTC. Amino acids: CASSQALQEQFF.